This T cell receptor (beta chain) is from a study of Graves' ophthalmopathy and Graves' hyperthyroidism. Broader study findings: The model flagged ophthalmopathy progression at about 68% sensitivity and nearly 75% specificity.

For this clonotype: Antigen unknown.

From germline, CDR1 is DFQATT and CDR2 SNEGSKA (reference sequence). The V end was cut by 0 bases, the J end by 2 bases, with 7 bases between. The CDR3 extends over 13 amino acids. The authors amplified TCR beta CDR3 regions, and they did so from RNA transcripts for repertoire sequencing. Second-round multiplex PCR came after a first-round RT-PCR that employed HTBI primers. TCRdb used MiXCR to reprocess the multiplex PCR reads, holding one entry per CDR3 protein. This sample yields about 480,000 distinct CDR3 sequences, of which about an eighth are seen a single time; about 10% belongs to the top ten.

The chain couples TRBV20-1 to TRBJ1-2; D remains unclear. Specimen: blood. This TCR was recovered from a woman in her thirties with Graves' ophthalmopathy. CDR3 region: CSARDVGNYGYTF. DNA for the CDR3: TGCAGTGCTAGAGATGTGGGGAACTATGGCTACACCTTC.